The text below deals with one T cell receptor beta chain. Its antigen is as yet unknown. J was trimmed by 8 bases and V by 8 bases; bases with no gene match: 14. The CDR3 consists of 16 residues. Per germline, CDR1 SGHVS and CDR2 FQNEAQ. Primers used in a second PCR of about 6 to 11 cycles were a sample-barcoded 5' primer and a J-beta primer mix. Every cDNA molecule bore a tag from a template-switch adaptor containing 12 random nucleotides. TCRdb re-derived calls from the 5' RACE reads in MiXCR, one entry per CDR3 protein. Of over 1,500,000 distinct CDR3 sequences listed, around 42% were seen once; the top ten hold 23%. The data were obtained in a study of blood T cells in healthy people across ages. Study-wide context: Roughly one uniquely barcoded beta molecule per two T cells was captured.

Study conclusions and caveats: Naive CD4+ cells and diversity were both higher in long-lived donors than in aged donors. With naive T cell percentage, TCR beta diversity showed a strong correlation.

The chain is built from TRBV7-8 and TRBJ1-4; TRBD1 agrees at 10 bases. The receptor was isolated from a human donor in good health. The sample consisted of blood. DNA for the CDR3: TGTGCCAGCGCCCCCCGGCCCGGGACAGGGGAGGAAAAACTGTTTTTT. Its protein is CASAPRPGTGEEKLFF. The full variable domain, in which reference TRBV7-8 and TRBJ1-4 provide the parts outside the CDR3, is GAGVSQSPRYKVAKRGQDVALRCDPISGHVSLFWYQQALGQGPEFLTYFQNEAQLDKSGLPSDRFFAERPEGSVSTLKIQRTQQEDSAVYLCASAPRPGTGEEKLFFGSGTQLSVL.